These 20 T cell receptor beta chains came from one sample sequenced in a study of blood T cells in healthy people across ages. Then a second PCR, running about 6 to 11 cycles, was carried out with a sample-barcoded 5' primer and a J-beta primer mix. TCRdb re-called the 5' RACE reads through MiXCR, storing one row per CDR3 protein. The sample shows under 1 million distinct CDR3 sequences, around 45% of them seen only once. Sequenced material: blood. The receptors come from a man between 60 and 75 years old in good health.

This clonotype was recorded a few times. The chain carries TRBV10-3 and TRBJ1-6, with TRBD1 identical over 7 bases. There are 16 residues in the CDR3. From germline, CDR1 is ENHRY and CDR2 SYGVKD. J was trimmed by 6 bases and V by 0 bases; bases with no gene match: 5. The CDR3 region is CAISESQGEANSPLHF. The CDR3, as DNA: TGTGCCATCAGTGAGTCGCAGGGGGAAGCTAATTCACCCCTCCACTTT.

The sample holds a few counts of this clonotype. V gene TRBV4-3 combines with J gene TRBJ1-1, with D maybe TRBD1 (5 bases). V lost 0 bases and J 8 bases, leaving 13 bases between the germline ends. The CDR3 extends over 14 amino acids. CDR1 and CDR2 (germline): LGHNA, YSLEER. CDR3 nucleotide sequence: TGCGCCAGCAGCCAAGACAGGGCGCGAGAGGAAGCTTTCTTT. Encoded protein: CASSQDRAREEAFF.

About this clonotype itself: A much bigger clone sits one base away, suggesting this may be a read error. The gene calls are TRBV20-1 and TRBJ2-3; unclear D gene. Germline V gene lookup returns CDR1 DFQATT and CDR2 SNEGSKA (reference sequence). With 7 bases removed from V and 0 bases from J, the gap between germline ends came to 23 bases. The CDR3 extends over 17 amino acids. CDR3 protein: CSVENSREGQSTDTQYF. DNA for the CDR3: TGCAGTGTTGAGAACAGCCGCGAAGGGCAAAGCACAGATACGCAGTATTTT.

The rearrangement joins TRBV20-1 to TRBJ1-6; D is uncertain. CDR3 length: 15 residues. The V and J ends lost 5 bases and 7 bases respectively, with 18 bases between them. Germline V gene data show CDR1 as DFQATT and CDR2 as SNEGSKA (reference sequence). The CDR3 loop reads CSAGVREWRNSPLHF. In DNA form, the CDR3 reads TGCAGTGCTGGAGTAAGGGAATGGCGAAATTCACCCCTCCACTTT.

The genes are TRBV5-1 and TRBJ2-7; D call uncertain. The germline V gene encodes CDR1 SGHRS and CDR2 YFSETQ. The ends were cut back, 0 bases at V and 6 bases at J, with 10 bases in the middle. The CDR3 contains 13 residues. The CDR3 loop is CASSLELLGEQYF. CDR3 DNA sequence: TGCGCCAGCAGCTTGGAGCTACTCGGCGAGCAGTACTTC.

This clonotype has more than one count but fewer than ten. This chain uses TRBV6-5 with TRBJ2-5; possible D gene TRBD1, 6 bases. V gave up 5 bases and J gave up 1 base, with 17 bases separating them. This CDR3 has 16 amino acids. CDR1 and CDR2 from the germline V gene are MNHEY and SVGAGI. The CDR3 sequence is CASSLARDTFQETQYF. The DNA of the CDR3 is TGTGCCAGCAGTCTAGCCCGGGACACCTTCCAAGAGACCCAGTACTTC.

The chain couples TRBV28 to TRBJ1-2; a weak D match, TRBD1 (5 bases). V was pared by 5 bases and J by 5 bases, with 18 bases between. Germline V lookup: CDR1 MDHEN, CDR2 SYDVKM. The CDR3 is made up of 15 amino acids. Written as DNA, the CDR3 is TGTGCCAGCAGTAGGGGATGGACACTCCAATATGGCTACACCTTC. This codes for CASSRGWTLQYGYTF.

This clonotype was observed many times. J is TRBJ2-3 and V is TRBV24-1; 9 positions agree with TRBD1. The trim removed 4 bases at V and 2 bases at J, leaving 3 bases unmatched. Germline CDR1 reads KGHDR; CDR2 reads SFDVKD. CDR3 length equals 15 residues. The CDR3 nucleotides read TGTGCCACCAGTGAAGGGACAGGGCACACAGATACGCAGTATTTT. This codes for CATSEGTGHTDTQYF.

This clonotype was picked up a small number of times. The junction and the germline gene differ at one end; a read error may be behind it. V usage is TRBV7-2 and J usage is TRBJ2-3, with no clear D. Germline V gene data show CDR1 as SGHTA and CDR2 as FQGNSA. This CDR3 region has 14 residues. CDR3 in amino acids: CACSLEVGPDTQYF. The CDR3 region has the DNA TGTGCCTGCAGCTTAGAAGTAGGGCCAGATACGCAGTATTTT.

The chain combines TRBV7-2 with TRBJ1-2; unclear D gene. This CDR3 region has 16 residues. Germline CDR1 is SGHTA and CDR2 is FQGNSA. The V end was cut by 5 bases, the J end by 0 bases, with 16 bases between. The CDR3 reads CASSPEPRITNYGYTF. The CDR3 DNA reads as TGTGCCAGCAGCCCCGAGCCCAGGATCACTAACTATGGCTACACCTTC.

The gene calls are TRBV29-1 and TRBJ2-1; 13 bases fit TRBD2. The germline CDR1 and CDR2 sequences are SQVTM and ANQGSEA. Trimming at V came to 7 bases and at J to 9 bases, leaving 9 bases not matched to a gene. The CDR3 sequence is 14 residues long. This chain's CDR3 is CSAETSGGIGEQFF. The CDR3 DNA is TGCAGCGCCGAGACTAGCGGGGGGATTGGTGAGCAGTTCTTC.

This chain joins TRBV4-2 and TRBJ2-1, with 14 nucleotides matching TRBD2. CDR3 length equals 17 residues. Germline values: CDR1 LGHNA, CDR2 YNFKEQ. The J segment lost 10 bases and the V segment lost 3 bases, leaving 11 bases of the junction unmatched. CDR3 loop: CASSQGTSGSYWEEQFF. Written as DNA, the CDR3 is TGTGCCAGCAGCCAGGGGACTAGCGGGAGTTATTGGGAAGAGCAGTTCTTC.

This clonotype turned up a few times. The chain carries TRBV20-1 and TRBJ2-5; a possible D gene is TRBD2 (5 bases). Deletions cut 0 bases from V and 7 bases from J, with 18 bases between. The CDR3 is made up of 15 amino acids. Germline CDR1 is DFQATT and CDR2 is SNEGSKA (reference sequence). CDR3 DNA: TGCAGTGCTAGAGATCCTAGCAGACTGGAAGGGACCCAGTACTTC. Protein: CSARDPSRLEGTQYF.

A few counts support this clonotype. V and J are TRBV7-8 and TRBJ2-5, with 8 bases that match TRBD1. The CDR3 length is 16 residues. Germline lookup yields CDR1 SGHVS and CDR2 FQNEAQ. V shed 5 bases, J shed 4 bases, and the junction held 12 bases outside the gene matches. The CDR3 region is CASSLGTGPLGETQYF. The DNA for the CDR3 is TGTGCCAGCAGCCTGGGGACAGGCCCTTTAGGAGAGACCCAGTACTTC.

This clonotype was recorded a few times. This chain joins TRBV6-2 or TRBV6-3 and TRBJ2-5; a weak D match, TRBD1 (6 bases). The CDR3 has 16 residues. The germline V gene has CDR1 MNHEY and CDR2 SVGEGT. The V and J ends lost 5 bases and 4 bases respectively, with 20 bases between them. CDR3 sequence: CASSLSLRGGRETQYF. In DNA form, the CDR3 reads TGTGCCAGCAGTCTCTCCCTCAGGGGCGGGCGAGAGACCCAGTACTTC.

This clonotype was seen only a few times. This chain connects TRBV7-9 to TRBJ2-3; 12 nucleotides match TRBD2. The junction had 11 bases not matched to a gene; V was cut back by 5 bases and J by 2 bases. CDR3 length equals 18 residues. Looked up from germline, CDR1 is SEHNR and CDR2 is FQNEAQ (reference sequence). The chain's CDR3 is CASSTRTSGVRDTDTQYF. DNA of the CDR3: TGTGCCAGCAGCACACGGACTAGCGGGGTACGAGACACAGATACGCAGTATTTT.

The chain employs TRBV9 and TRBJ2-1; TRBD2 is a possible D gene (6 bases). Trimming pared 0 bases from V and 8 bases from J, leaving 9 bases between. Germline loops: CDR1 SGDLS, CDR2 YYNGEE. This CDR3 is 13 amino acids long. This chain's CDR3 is CASSVGGIHEQFF. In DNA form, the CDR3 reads TGTGCCAGCAGCGTAGGCGGGATCCATGAGCAGTTCTTC.

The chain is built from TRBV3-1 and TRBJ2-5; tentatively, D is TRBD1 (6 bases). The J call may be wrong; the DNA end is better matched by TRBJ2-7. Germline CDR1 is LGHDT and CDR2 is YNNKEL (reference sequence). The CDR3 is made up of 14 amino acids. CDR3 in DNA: TGTGCCAGCAGCTCACTACAGGGTACATACGAGCAGTACTTC. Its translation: CASSSLQGTYEQYF.

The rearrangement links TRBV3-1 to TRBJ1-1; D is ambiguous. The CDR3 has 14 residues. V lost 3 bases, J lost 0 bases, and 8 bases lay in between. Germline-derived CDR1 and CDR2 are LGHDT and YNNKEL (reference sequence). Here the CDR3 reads CASSQEGLNTEAFF. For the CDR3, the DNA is TGTGCCAGCAGCCAGGAGGGCCTGAACACTGAAGCTTTCTTT.

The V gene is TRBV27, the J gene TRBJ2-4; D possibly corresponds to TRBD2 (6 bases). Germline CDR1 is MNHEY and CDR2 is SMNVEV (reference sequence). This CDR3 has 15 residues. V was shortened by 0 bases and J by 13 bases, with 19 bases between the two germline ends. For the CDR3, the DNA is TGTGCCAGCAGTTTATCGTTCGGCGGGGAATTCAAGCAGTACTTC. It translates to CASSLSFGGEFKQYF.